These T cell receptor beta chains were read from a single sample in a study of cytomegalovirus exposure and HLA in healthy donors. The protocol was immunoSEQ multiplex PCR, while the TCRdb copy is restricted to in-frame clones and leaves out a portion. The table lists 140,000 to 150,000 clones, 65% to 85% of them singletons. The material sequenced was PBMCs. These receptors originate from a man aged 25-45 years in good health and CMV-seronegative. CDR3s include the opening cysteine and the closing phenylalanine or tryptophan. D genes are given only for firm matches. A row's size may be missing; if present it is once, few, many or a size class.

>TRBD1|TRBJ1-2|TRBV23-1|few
CASSQPYGETGIPPLGYTF
TGCGCCAGCAGTCAACCGTATGGCGAGACAGGGATTCCTCCACTTGGCTACACCTTC
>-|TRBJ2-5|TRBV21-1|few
CASSKARETQYF
TGTGCCAGCAGCAAAGCGAGGGAGACCCAGTACTTC
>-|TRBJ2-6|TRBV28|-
CASSFRATGANGLTF
TGTGCCAGCAGTTTTCGGGCTACTGGGGCCAACGGCCTGACTTTC
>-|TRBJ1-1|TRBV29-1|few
CSVDRDWNTEAFF
TGCAGCGTTGACAGGGACTGGAACACTGAAGCTTTCTTT
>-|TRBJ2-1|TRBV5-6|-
CASSLARNEQFF
TGTGCCAGCAGCTTGGCGCGGAATGAGCAGTTCTTC
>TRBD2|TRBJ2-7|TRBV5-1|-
CASDSGSGDEQYF
TGCGCCAGCGATAGCGGGTCCGGGGACGAGCAGTACTTC
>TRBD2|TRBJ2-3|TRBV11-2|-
CASRGREVPTDTQYF
TGTGCCAGCAGAGGGCGGGAGGTCCCCACAGATACGCAGTATTTT
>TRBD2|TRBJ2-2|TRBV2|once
CASSDQASGRTGELFF
TGTGCCAGCAGTGATCAGGCTAGCGGGAGGACCGGGGAGCTGTTTTTT
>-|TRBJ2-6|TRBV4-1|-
CASSTASGANGLTF
TGCGCCAGCAGTACAGCATCTGGGGCCAACGGCCTGACTTTC
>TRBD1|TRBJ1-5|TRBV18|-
CASSADRVGNQPQHF
TGTGCCAGCTCAGCGGACAGGGTGGGCAATCAGCCCCAGCATTTT
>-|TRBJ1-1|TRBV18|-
CASSPRGRERTEAFF
TGTGCCAGCTCACCAAGGGGGAGGGAGAGAACTGAAGCTTTCTTT
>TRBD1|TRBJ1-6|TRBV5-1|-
CASSLQGIENSPLHF
TGCGCCAGCAGCCTACAGGGGATAGAAAATTCACCCCTCCACTTT
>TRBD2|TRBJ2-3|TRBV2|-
CARVPIAGATDTQYF
TGTGCCAGAGTACCTATAGCGGGAGCGACGGATACGCAGTATTTT
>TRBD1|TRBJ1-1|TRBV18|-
CASSPGQGGSEAFF
TGTGCCAGCTCACCAGGACAGGGAGGCTCTGAAGCTTTCTTT
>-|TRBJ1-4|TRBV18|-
CASSPGAANEKLFF
TGTGCCAGCTCACCAGGTGCGGCTAATGAAAAACTGTTTTTT
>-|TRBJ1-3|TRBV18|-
CASSPWTPTSGNTIYF
TGTGCCAGCTCACCCTGGACACCCACCTCTGGAAACACCATATATTTT
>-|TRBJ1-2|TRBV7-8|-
CASSPGVRGYTF
TGTGCCAGCAGCCCAGGGGTTCGGGGCTACACCTTC
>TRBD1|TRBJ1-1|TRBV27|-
CASSFEGANTEAFF
TGTGCCAGCAGTTTTGAGGGGGCGAACACTGAAGCTTTCTTT
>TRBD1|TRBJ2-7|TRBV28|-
CASRLQGADEQYF
TGTGCCAGCAGACTACAGGGGGCGGACGAGCAGTACTTC
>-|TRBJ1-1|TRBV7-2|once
CASSLEFGPSRNTEAFF
TGTGCCAGCAGCTTAGAATTTGGCCCTTCTAGGAACACTGAAGCTTTCTTT
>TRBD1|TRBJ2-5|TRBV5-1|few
CASSLGRGTEVGTQYF
TGCGCCAGCAGCTTGGGACGTGGGACAGAGGTCGGGACCCAGTACTTC
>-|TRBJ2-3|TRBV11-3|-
CASSLGTSVRTDTQYF
TGTGCCAGCAGCTTAGGTACCAGCGTGAGAACAGATACGCAGTATTTT
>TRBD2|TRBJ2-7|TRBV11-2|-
CASSPGGVTSRSSYEQYF
TGTGCCAGCAGCCCGGGAGGGGTGACTAGCAGGAGCTCCTACGAGCAGTACTTC
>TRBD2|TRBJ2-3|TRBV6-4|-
CASSEGGSADTQYF
TGTGCCAGCAGTGAGGGCGGGAGCGCAGATACGCAGTATTTT
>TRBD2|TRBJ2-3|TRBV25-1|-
CASSVGTSGPPGDTQYF
TGTGCCAGCAGTGTAGGGACTAGCGGCCCCCCCGGGGATACGCAGTATTTT
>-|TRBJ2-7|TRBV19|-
CASSIGGGNEQYF
TGTGCCAGTAGTATAGGTGGGGGGAACGAGCAGTACTTC
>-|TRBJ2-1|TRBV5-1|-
CASSLTGSLNNEQFF
TGCGCCAGCAGCTTAACAGGGTCTCTAAACAATGAGCAGTTCTTC
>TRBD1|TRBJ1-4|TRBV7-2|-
CASSVAGTGGYEKLFF
TGTGCCAGCAGCGTCGCCGGGACAGGGGGCTATGAAAAACTGTTTTTT
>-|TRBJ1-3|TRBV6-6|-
CASSLASLLSGNTIYF
TGTGCCAGCTCCCTCGCGTCCCTTCTCTCTGGAAACACCATATATTTT
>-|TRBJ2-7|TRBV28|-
CASSLSGYEQYF
TGTGCCAGCAGCTTATCGGGCTACGAGCAGTACTTC
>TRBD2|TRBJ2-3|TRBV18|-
CASSPTLASTDTQYF
TGTGCCAGCTCACCTACACTAGCGAGCACAGATACGCAGTATTTT
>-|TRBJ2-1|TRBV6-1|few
CATKVAAPDSNEQFF
TGTGCCACCAAAGTGGCAGCTCCCGACAGCAATGAGCAGTTCTTC
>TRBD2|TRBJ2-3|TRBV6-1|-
CASSGRLAGDTDTQYF
TGTGCCAGCAGTGGGAGACTAGCGGGGGACACAGATACGCAGTATTTT
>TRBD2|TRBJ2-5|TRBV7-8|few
CASSLRRTSGTYQETQYF
TGTGCCAGCAGCTTACGGAGGACTAGCGGGACGTACCAAGAGACCCAGTACTTC
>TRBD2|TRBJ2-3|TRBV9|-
CASSGRLAGSTDTQYF
TGTGCCAGCAGCGGCAGACTAGCGGGGAGCACAGATACGCAGTATTTT
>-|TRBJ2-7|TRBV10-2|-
CASTGSEPLYEQYF
TGCGCCAGCACCGGGTCCGAGCCTCTTTACGAGCAGTACTTC
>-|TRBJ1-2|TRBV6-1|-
CASSESDSYGYTF
TGTGCCAGCAGTGAATCCGACAGCTATGGCTACACCTTC
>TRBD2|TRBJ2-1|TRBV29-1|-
CSARSGGSSYNEQFF
TGCAGCGCACGCTCCGGCGGGAGCTCCTACAATGAGCAGTTCTTC
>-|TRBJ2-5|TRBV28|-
CASSSLGGQETQYF
TGTGCCAGCAGTTCCCTAGGAGGTCAAGAGACCCAGTACTTC
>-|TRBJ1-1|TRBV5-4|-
CASSLSLGGAGTEAFF
TGTGCCAGCAGCTTATCCCTAGGGGGGGCTGGCACTGAAGCTTTCTTT
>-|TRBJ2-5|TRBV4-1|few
CASSSNWRGQETQYF
TGCGCCAGCAGCTCTAATTGGCGAGGGCAAGAGACCCAGTACTTC
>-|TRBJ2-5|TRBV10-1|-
CASSGTGVGETQYF
TGCGCCAGCAGTGGAACGGGAGTGGGAGAGACCCAGTACTTC
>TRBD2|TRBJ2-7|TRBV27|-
CASRDYLGRGPSYEQYF
TGTGCCAGCCGTGACTATTTGGGGAGGGGCCCCTCCTACGAGCAGTACTTC
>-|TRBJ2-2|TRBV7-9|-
CSSSLGRQVLNTGELFF
TGTTCCAGCAGCTTAGGGCGACAGGTGCTAAACACCGGGGAGCTGTTTTTT
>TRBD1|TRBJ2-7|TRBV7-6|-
CASSSGGGTGPYEQYF
TGTGCCAGCAGCTCGGGGGGAGGGACAGGGCCCTACGAGCAGTACTTC
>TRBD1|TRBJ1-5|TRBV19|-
CASRLGQGHQPQHF
TGTGCCAGTAGACTGGGACAGGGCCATCAGCCCCAGCATTTT
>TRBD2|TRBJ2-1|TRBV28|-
CASSLQGLAANNEQFF
TGTGCCAGCAGTTTACAGGGACTAGCGGCAAACAATGAGCAGTTCTTC
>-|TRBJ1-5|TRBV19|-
CASSLDSTFWSNQPQHF
TGTGCCAGTAGTCTCGACAGCACCTTTTGGAGCAATCAGCCCCAGCATTTT
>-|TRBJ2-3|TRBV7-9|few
CSSSPLSGVYFESSQYF
TGTTCCAGCAGCCCCCTCTCCGGAGTCTACTTTGAGTCTTCGCAGTATTTT
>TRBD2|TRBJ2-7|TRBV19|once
CASSPPGGGLTAREQYF
TGTGCCAGTAGTCCTCCGGGGGGAGGTTTGACGGCGCGCGAGCAGTACTTC
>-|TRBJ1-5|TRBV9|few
CASSARGNQPQHF
TGTGCCAGCAGCGCAAGGGGGAATCAGCCCCAGCATTTT
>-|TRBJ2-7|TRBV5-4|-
CASSHMDTSYEQYF
TGTGCCAGCAGCCACATGGACACATCCTACGAGCAGTACTTC
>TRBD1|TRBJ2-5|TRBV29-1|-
CSARDRGRQETQYF
TGCAGCGCTCGGGACAGGGGGCGCCAAGAGACCCAGTACTTC
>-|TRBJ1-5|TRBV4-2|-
CASSQGEGSNQPQHF
TGTGCCAGCAGCCAAGGGGAGGGGAGCAATCAGCCCCAGCATTTT
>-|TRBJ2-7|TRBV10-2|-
CASSEFKEQYF
TGCGCCAGCAGTGAGTTTAAAGAGCAGTACTTC
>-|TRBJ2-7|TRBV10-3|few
CAISGDGGTHGYEQYF
TGTGCCATCAGTGGAGATGGAGGGACCCATGGATACGAGCAGTACTTC
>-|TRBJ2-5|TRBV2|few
CASSDRTGHETQYF
TGTGCCAGCAGTGATAGGACTGGGCACGAGACCCAGTACTTC